This T cell receptor (beta chain) was profiled in a study of cytomegalovirus exposure and HLA in healthy donors. Primers: 60 Vbeta forward and 13 Jbeta reverse. Repertoires were generated with immunoSEQ multiplex PCR, while TCRdb's copy carries only in-frame clones and drops some. The sample consists of roughly 190,000 clones, around 79% of them appearing once. Germline CDR1 MNHNY, CDR2 SVGAGI (reference sequence). This CDR3 region has 16 residues. J was trimmed by 8 bases and V by 5 bases; bases with no gene match: 7. The sample consisted of PBMCs. The clonotype was recovered from a girl aged 10 to 17 in good health and CMV-seropositive. The chain joins TRBV6-6 to TRBJ2-1, with 15 bases that match TRBD2. DNA of the CDR3: TGTGCCAGCAGTCCTGGACTAGCGGGGGGGCGGGATGAGCAGTTCTTC. Translation gives CASSPGLAGGRDEQFF.